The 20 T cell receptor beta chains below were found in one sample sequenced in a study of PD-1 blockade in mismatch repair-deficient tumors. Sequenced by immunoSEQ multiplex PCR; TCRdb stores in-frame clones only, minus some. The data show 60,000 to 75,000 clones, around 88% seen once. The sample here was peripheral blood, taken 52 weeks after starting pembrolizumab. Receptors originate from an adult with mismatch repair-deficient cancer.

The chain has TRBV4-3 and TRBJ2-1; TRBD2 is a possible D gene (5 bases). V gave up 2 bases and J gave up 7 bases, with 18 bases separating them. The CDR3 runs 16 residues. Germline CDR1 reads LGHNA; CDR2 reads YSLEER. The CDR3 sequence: CASSQLRGSVENEQFF. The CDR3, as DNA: TGCGCCAGCAGCCAACTACGGGGTTCGGTAGAGAATGAGCAGTTCTTC.

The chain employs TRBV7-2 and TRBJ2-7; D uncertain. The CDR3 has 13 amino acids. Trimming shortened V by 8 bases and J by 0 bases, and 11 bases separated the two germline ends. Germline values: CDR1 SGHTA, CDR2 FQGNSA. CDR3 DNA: TGTGCCAGCGGGGTACCAGGCTCCTACGAGCAGTACTTC. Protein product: CASGVPGSYEQYF.

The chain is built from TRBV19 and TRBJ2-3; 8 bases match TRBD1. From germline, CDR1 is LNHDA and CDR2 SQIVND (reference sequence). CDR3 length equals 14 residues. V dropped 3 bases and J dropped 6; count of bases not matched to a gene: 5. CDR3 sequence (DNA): TGTGCCAGTAGTATCGGGGGACAGGCCGATACGCAGTATTTT. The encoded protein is CASSIGGQADTQYF.

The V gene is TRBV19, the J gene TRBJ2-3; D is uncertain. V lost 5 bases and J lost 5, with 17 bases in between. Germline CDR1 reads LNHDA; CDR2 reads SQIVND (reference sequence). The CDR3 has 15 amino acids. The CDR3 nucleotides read TGTGCCAGTAGTCCGACCGTGCAAGTTGGAGATACGCAGTATTTT. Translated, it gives CASSPTVQVGDTQYF.

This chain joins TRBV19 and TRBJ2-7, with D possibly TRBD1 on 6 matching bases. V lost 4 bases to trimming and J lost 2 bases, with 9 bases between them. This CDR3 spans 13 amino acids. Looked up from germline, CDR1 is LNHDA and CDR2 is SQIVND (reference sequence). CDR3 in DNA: TGTGCCAGTAGTAACAGGGCAACCTACGAGCAGTACTTC. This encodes CASSNRATYEQYF.

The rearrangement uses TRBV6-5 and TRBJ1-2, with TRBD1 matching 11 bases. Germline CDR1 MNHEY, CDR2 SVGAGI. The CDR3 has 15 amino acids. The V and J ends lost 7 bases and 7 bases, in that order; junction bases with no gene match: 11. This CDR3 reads CASTDRGQGAGGYTF. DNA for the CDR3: TGTGCCAGCACTGACCGAGGACAGGGGGCCGGTGGCTACACCTTC.

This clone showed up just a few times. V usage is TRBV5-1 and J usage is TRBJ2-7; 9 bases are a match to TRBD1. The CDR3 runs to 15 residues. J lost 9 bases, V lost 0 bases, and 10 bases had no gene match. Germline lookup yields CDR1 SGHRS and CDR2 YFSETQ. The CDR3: CASSLASGQGRGQYF. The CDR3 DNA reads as TGCGCCAGCAGCTTGGCGTCGGGACAGGGAAGAGGGCAGTACTTC.

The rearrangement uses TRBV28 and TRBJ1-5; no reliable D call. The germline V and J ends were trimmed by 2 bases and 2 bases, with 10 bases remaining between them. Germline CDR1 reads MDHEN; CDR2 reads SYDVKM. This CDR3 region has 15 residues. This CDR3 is CASSLLRLGNQPQHF. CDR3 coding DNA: TGTGCCAGCAGTTTACTCCGACTTGGCAATCAGCCCCAGCATTTT.

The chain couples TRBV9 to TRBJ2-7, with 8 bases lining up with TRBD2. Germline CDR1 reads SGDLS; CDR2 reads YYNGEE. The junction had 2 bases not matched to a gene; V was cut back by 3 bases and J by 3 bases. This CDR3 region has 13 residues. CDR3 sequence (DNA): TGTGCCAGCAGCGCGGGGGGGAACTACGAGCAGTACTTC. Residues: CASSAGGNYEQYF.

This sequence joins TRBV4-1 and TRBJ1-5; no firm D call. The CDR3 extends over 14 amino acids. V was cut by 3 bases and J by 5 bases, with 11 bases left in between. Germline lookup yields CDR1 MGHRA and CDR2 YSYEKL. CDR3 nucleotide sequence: TGCGCCAGCAGCCAGGGGTCGGGCGATCAGCCCCAGCATTTT. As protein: CASSQGSGDQPQHF.

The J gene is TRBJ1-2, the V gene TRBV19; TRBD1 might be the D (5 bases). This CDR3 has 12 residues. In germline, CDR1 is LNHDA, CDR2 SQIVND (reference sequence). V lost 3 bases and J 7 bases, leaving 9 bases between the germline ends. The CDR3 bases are TGTGCCAGTAGTATGAGGGGAGGTGGCTACACCTTC. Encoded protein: CASSMRGGGYTF.

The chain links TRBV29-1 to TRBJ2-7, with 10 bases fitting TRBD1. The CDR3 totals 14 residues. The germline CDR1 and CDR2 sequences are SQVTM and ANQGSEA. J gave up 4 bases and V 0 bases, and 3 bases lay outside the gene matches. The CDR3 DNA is TGCAGCGTTGAAGATCGGACAGGGGGGTACGAGCAGTACTTC. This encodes CSVEDRTGGYEQYF.

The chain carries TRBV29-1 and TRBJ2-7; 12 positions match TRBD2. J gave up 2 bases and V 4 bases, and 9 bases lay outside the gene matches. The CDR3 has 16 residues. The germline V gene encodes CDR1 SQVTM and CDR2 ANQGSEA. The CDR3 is CSVAGGGLAGPYEQYF. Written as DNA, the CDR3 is TGCAGCGTTGCTGGGGGAGGACTAGCGGGACCCTACGAGCAGTACTTC.

CDR3 region: CASSLVAEETQYF. CDR3 nucleotides: TGTGCCAGCAGCTTAGTAGCGGAAGAGACCCAGTACTTC. V is TRBV13 and J is TRBJ2-5; possibly TRBD2 for D (6 bases). The V gene lost 1 base and the J gene lost 3 bases, with 6 bases spanning the gap. This CDR3 has 13 residues. Germline lookup yields CDR1 PRHDT and CDR2 FYEKMQ (reference sequence).

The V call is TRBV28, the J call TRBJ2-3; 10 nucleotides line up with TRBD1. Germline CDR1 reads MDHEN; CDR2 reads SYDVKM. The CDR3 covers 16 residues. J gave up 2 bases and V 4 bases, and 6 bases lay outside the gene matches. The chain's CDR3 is CASSYWGTGATDTQYF. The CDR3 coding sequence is TGTGCCAGCAGTTACTGGGGGACAGGGGCCACAGATACGCAGTATTTT.

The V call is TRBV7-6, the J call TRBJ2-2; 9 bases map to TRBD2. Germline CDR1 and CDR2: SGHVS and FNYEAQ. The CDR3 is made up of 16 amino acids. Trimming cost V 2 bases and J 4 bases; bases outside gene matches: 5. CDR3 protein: CASSLRREGGTGELFF. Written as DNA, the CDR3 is TGTGCCAGCAGCTTACGGCGGGAGGGGGGCACCGGGGAGCTGTTTTTT.

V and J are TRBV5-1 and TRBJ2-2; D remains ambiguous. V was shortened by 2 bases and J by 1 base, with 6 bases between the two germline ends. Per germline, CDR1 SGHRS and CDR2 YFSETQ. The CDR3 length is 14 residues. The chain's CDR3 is CASSFTENTGELFF. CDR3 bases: TGCGCCAGCAGCTTCACAGAGAACACCGGGGAGCTGTTTTTT.

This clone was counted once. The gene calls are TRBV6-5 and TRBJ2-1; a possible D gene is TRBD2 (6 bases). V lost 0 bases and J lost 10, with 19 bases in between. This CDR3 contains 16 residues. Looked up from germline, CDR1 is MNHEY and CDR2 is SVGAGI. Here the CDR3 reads CASSYSIQPGAREQFF. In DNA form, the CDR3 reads TGTGCCAGCAGTTACTCGATCCAGCCGGGAGCTAGGGAGCAGTTCTTC.

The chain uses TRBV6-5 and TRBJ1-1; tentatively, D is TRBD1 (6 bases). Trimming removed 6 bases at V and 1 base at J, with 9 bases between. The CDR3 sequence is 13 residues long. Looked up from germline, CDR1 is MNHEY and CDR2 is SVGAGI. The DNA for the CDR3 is TGTGCCAGCAGGCGGGGGGCGAACACTGAAGCTTTCTTT. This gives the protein CASRRGANTEAFF.

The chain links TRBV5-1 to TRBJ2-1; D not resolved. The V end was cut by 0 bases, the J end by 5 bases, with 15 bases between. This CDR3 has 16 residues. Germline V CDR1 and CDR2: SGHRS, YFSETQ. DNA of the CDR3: TGCGCCAGCAGCTTGGTATCCAGGCCTCCTAACAATGAGCAGTTCTTC. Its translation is CASSLVSRPPNNEQFF. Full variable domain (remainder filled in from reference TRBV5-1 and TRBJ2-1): KAGVTQTPRYLIKTRGQQVTLSCSPISGHRSVSWYQQTPGQGLQFLFEYFSETQRNKGNFPGRFSGRQFSNSRSEMNVSTLELGDSALYLCASSLVSRPPNNEQFFGPGTRLTVL.